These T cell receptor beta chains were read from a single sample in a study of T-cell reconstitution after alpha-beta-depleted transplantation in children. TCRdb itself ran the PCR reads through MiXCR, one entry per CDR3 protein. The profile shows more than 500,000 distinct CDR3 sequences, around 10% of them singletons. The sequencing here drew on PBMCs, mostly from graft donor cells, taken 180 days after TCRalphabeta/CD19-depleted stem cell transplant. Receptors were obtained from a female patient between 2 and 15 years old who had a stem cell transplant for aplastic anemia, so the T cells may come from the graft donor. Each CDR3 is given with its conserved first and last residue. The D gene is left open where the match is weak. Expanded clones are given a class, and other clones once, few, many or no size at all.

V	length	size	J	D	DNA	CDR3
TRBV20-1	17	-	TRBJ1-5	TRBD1	TGCAGTGCTGGAGCAGGGGGGACAGGGGTCCGCAATCAGCCCCAGCATTTT	CSAGAGGTGVRNQPQHF
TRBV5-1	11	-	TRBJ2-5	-	TGCGCCAGCAGCTGGGGCAAGACCCAGTACTTC	CASSWGKTQYF
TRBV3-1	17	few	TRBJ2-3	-	TGTGCCAGCAGCCACATCCCTGGAGCGCCGTACGTGGATACGCAGTATTTT	CASSHIPGAPYVDTQYF
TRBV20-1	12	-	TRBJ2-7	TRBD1	TGCAGTGCTAGGAGACAGGGGTACGAGCAGTACTTC	CSARRQGYEQYF
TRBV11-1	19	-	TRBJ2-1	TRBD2	TGTGCCAGCCAGCCTACTAGCGGGAGGGCCGGTATCTCCTACAATGAGCAGTTCTTC	CASQPTSGRAGISYNEQFF
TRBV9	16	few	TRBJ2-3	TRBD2	TGTGCCAGCAGCGGAAGCGGGAGAGGTAGGGCAGATACGCAGTATTTT	CASSGSGRGRADTQYF
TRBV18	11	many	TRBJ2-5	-	TGTGCCAGCAGCCGGGAGGAGACCCAGTACTTC	CASSREETQYF
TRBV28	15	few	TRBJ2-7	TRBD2	TGTGCCAGCAGTTTCAGCGGGGTTGGTCCCTACGAGCAGTACTTC	CASSFSGVGPYEQYF
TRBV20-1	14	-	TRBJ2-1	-	TGCAGTGCTAGCCGCGCAGGGGCCTACAATGAGCAGTTCTTC	CSASRAGAYNEQFF
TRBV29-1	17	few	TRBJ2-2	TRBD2	TGCAGCGTTGCTTCTCCGCACCGGAGCGGGGGGTCCGGGGAGCTGTTTTTT	CSVASPHRSGGSGELFF
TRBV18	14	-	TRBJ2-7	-	TGTGCCAGCTCACCACCGGGAGAAAGGTACGAGCAGTACTTC	CASSPPGERYEQYF
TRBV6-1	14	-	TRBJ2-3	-	TGTGCCAGCAGTCTTCGACTAGGCCCAGATACGCAGTATTTT	CASSLRLGPDTQYF
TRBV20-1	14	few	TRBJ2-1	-	TGCAGTGCTAGTTTCAGGAGCTCCTACAATGAGCAGTTCTTC	CSASFRSSYNEQFF
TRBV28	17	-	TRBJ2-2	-	TGTGCCAGCACCGAGGACTGGACCACGCTTAACACCGGGGAGCTGTTTTTT	CASTEDWTTLNTGELFF
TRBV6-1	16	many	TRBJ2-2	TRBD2	TGTGCCAGCAATAGCGGGAGGGCCCTCAGGACCGGGGAGCTGTTTTTT	CASNSGRALRTGELFF
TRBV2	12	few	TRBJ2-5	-	TGTGCCAGCAGTAAACAGGGACAGACCCAGTACTTC	CASSKQGQTQYF
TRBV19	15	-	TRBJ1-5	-	TGTGCCAGTAGTATCCAAGGGGGGCGCAATCAGCCCCAGCATTTT	CASSIQGGRNQPQHF
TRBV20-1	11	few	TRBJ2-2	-	TGCAGTGCTAGGGGCCGCGGGGAGCTGTTTTTT	CSARGRGELFF
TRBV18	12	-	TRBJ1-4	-	TGTGCCAGCTCGGAGAGGCCCGAAAAACTGTTTTTT	CASSERPEKLFF
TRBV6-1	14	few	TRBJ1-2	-	TGTGCCAGCAGTGAAACAAAGGGGGATAGTGGCTACACCTTC	CASSETKGDSGYTF
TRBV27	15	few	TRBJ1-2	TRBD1	TGTGCCAGCAGTTTCCATCCAGGGGGGAACTATGGCTACACCTTC	CASSFHPGGNYGYTF
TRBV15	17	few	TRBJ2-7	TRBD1	TGTGCCACCAGCAGAGCCCCGAGGACAGGTAGCTCCTACGAGCAGTACTTC	CATSRAPRTGSSYEQYF
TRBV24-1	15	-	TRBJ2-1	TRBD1	TGTGCCACCAGTGGCCTCGGGACAGGGCTTGATGAGCAGTTCTTC	CATSGLGTGLDEQFF